What follows are 10 T cell receptor beta chains derived from one specimen sequenced in a study of cytomegalovirus exposure and HLA in healthy donors. PCR amplification relied on 60 Vbeta primers (plus 13 Jbeta primers). The method was immunoSEQ multiplex PCR; TCRdb's version includes in-frame clones alone and lacks a portion of them. This table holds some 130,000 clones, roughly 80% found once. The specimen sequenced was PBMCs. The receptors were sampled from a man between 18 and 29 years old in good health and CMV-seronegative.

The rearrangement links TRBV7-2 to TRBJ2-1, with a possible D match to TRBD1 (6 bases). Germline lookup yields CDR1 SGHTA and CDR2 FQGNSA. V was trimmed by 5 bases and J by 1 base, leaving 15 bases between them. The CDR3 length is 16 residues. The CDR3 is CASSPNRAVSYNEQFF. In DNA form, the CDR3 reads TGTGCCAGCAGCCCCAACAGGGCCGTATCCTACAATGAGCAGTTCTTC.

This chain uses TRBV10-3 with TRBJ2-1, with 9 bases matching TRBD1. Germline V gene data show CDR1 as ENHRY and CDR2 as SYGVKD. The CDR3 is 15 amino acids. J was trimmed by 10 bases and V by 5 bases; bases with no gene match: 12. Here the CDR3 DNA reads TGTGCCATCAGTCTGGGACAGGGACAAGAGGGCGAGCAGTTCTTC. It specifies CAISLGQGQEGEQFF.

This chain links TRBV11-2 with TRBJ1-6, with D perhaps TRBD1 (6 bases). The CDR3 extends over 15 amino acids. V lost 1 base and J 9 bases, leaving 13 bases between the germline ends. CDR1 is SGHAT and CDR2 is FQNNGV in the germline V gene. CDR3 protein: CASSLAPGEGSPLHF. The CDR3 coding sequence is TGTGCCAGCAGCTTAGCCCCAGGGGAGGGTTCACCCCTCCACTTT.

CDR3 amino acids: CASSPTGGPWDEQFF. Here the CDR3 DNA reads TGTGCCAGCAGTCCCACGGGGGGGCCCTGGGATGAGCAGTTCTTC. This chain connects TRBV6-1 to TRBJ2-1; TRBD2 matches 8 bases. V shed 5 bases and J 8 bases; nucleotides not matched to a gene: 11. Germline V gene sequence: CDR1 MNHNS, CDR2 SASEGT. This CDR3 is built from 15 residues.

The chain uses TRBV7-2 and TRBJ2-1, with a tentative D call TRBD2 (5 bases). V dropped 5 bases and J dropped 6 bases, with 23 bases sitting between them. Germline CDR1 reads SGHTA; CDR2 reads FQGNSA. This CDR3 region has 17 residues. CDR3 DNA: TGTGCCAGCAGCGTCGAGGGCAGTTCCGCTCGTTTCAATGAGCAGTTCTTC. Encoded protein: CASSVEGSSARFNEQFF.

The chain has TRBV27 and TRBJ2-5; the D gene is possibly TRBD1 (6 bases). There are 15 residues in the CDR3. V lost 1 base and J 1 base, leaving 10 bases between the germline ends. Looked up from germline, CDR1 is MNHEY and CDR2 is SMNVEV (reference sequence). The CDR3 nucleotides are TGTGCCAGCAGTTTATATCAGGGGTTCCAAGAGACCCAGTACTTC. This codes for CASSLYQGFQETQYF.

The chain combines TRBV18 with TRBJ1-3, with 7 bases matching TRBD1. This CDR3 is 16 amino acids long. The germline V gene has CDR1 KGHSH and CDR2 LQKENI. After removal of 3 bases from V and 0 bases from J, the junction contained 5 bases not matched to a gene. In nucleotides, the CDR3 is TGTGCCAGCTCACCGATGACAGGGAGCTCTGGAAACACCATATATTTT. It codes for CASSPMTGSSGNTIYF.

V usage is TRBV11-2 and J usage is TRBJ2-5, with TRBD2 matching over 14 bases. V was clipped by 6 bases and J by 1 base; unmatched bases: 4. Germline V gene sequence: CDR1 SGHAT, CDR2 FQNNGV. CDR3 length: 16 residues. The CDR3 region is CASSTGLAGGQETQYF. CDR3 DNA: TGTGCCAGCAGTACCGGACTAGCGGGGGGCCAAGAGACCCAGTACTTC.

The V gene is TRBV7-2, the J gene TRBJ1-1; no clear D gene. Trimming removed 5 bases at V and 1 base at J, with 14 bases between. There are 15 residues in the CDR3. The germline gives CDR1 SGHTA, CDR2 FQGNSA. The CDR3 reads CASSRTGSANTEAFF. CDR3 in DNA: TGTGCCAGCAGCAGAACGGGGTCGGCGAACACTGAAGCTTTCTTT.

This clone has a single count. V and J are TRBV7-8 and TRBJ2-2; tentative D call: TRBD2 (7 bases). The germline V and J ends were trimmed by 2 bases and 4 bases, with 20 bases remaining between them. Germline V lookup: CDR1 SGHVS, CDR2 FQNEAQ. This CDR3 spans 18 amino acids. The CDR3 loop reads CASSLLAGRGGFTGELFF. In DNA, the CDR3 is TGTGCCAGCAGCTTATTAGCGGGCAGGGGAGGTTTCACCGGGGAGCTGTTTTTT.